A single sample gave rise to the 8 T cell receptor beta chains below, sequenced in a study of glioma-infiltrating T cells. Amplification of TCR alpha and beta CDR3 regions from RNA used iRepertoire nested multiplex PCR. TCRdb analysed the multiplex PCR reads with MiXCR anew, one entry per CDR3 protein. The sample holds about 180,000 distinct CDR3 sequences, under 55% seen once. The specimen sequenced was glioma tissue, nonneoplastic brain tissue, or PBMCs (not recorded which). The source is a human donor with low-grade glioma or glioblastoma, undergoing nonglioma brain surgery, or in good health (not recorded which).

About this clonotype itself: This may come from a read error, since a much larger clone is one base off. The chain has TRBV2 and TRBJ1-6; 8 positions agree with TRBD1. Germline values: CDR1 SNHLY, CDR2 FYNNEI. V was clipped by 4 bases and J by 11 bases; unmatched bases: 10. The CDR3 length is 15 residues. CDR3 amino acids: CASSAWTGYNTPLHF. In DNA, the CDR3 is TGTGCCAGCAGTGCCTGGACAGGGTATAACACACCCCTCCACTTT.

This clonotype was recorded at least ten times. The J gene is TRBJ1-1, the V gene TRBV28; 7 bases align to TRBD1. The CDR3 is made up of 15 amino acids. V trimming: 2 bases; J trimming: 3 bases; junction bases outside the gene matches: 6. Germline loops: CDR1 MDHEN, CDR2 SYDVKM. The CDR3 sequence is CASSLTRQGHTEAFF. In nucleotides, the CDR3 is TGTGCCAGCAGTTTAACCCGACAGGGCCACACTGAAGCTTTCTTT.

This clonotype was detected many times. The chain recombines TRBV28 with TRBJ1-4; D uncertain. The CDR3 loop spans 12 amino acids. The V end was cut by 6 bases, the J end by 0 bases, with 2 bases between. Germline CDR1 is MDHEN and CDR2 is SYDVKM. This chain's CDR3 is CASRSTNEKLFF. The CDR3, as DNA: TGTGCCAGCAGATCAACTAATGAAAAACTGTTTTTT.

A note on this clonotype: A read error is possible here, since a much larger clone lies one base away. The chain links TRBV28 to TRBJ2-7; the D gene is possibly TRBD1 (6 bases). The CDR3 length is 14 residues. Between the trimmed V and J ends, which lost 6 bases and 2 bases, there was a span of 14 bases. Germline CDR1 MDHEN, CDR2 SYDVKM. The CDR3 nucleotides read TGTGCCAGCAGGGTGTACAGGGTTACCTACGAGCAGTACTTC. This encodes CASRVYRVTYEQYF.

On this clonotype itself: A read error may produce the germline difference seen at one junction end. The genes are TRBV3-1 and TRBJ2-1; no firm D call. The germline V gene has CDR1 LGHDT and CDR2 YNNKEL (reference sequence). The CDR3 spans 11 residues. The CDR3 here is CASSRGNEEFF. For the CDR3, the DNA is TGTGCCAGCAGCCGGGGAAATGAGGAGTTCTTC.

This clonotype was detected ten times or more. This chain links TRBV27 with TRBJ1-2, with a possible D match to TRBD1 (6 bases). The V gene's germline CDR1 is MNHEY and CDR2 SMNVEV (reference sequence). V gave up 2 bases and J gave up 9 bases, with 16 bases separating them. There are 14 residues in the CDR3. For the CDR3, the DNA is TGTGCCAGCAGTTTAGCAGCTGGAGGGACAAGCTACACCTTC. This encodes CASSLAAGGTSYTF.

The chain carries TRBV30 and TRBJ1-1, with TRBD1 as a possible D gene (6 bases). This CDR3 region has 13 residues. The V end lost 7 bases, the J end lost 1 base, and 13 bases lay between the germline ends. Looked up from germline, CDR1 is GTSNPN and CDR2 is SVGIG (reference sequence). The CDR3 DNA follows: TGTGCCTCGAGCGGACAGCCGAACACTGAAGCTTTCTTT. Translated: CASSGQPNTEAFF.

CDR3 protein: CASPRHPAAFF. Written as DNA, the CDR3 is TGTGCCAGCCCACGGCACCCTGCCGCTTTCTTT. The chain links TRBV28 to TRBJ1-1; D uncertain. V shed 8 bases and J shed 11 bases, with 15 bases lying between them. CDR1 and CDR2 from the germline V gene are MDHEN and SYDVKM. The CDR3 is 11 residues long.